One and the same sample provided the 8 T cell receptor beta chains below, sequenced in a study of cytomegalovirus exposure and HLA in healthy donors. Vbeta (60) and Jbeta (13) primers were used in the PCR. Produced via immunoSEQ multiplex PCR; TCRdb's table is partial and in-frame only. The table includes 170,000 or so clones, under 80% detected once. Sequencing was performed on PBMCs. The receptors shown here come from a woman between 50 and 59 years old in good health and CMV-seropositive.

The count of this clone is one. The gene calls are TRBV21-1 and TRBJ2-3; TRBD2, the table's D call, lacks a check against the DNA. TRBV21-1 is deemed a pseudogene. The CDR3 length is 13 residues. The CDR3, as DNA: TGTGCCAGCAGCAAGTCCTTCGGAGATACGCAGTATTTT. It yields the protein CASSKSFGDTQYF.

This clone was observed a single time. The chain uses TRBV11-2 and TRBJ2-7; 10 bases are a match to TRBD1. This CDR3 contains 15 residues. The germline V gene has CDR1 SGHAT and CDR2 FQNNGV. The junction had 6 bases not matched to a gene; V was cut back by 5 bases and J by 2 bases. Here the CDR3 reads CASSPLGTGAYEQYF. DNA for the CDR3: TGTGCCAGCAGCCCGCTCGGGACAGGGGCCTACGAGCAGTACTTC.

This clone was counted a single time. This chain connects TRBV7-3 to TRBJ1-2; maybe TRBD1 (6 bases). The germline V and J ends were trimmed by 3 bases and 3 bases, with 14 bases remaining between them. CDR1 SGHTA and CDR2 FQGTGA come from the germline V gene. This CDR3 contains 15 residues. The CDR3 DNA reads TGTGCCAGCAGCTTGGGGGGGGGCTCTGACTATGGCTACACCTTC. It is translated as CASSLGGGSDYGYTF.

The chain combines TRBV5-6 with TRBJ2-1; 12 nucleotides line up with TRBD2. Germline CDR1 SGHDT, CDR2 YYEEEE. Trimming at V came to 4 bases and at J to 9 bases, leaving 5 bases not matched to a gene. The CDR3 is made up of 14 amino acids. CDR3 residues: CASSTGLAGREQFF. The CDR3, as DNA: TGTGCCAGCAGCACTGGACTAGCGGGGCGTGAGCAGTTCTTC.

This chain links TRBV7-6 with TRBJ2-3, with a weak D call TRBD1 (5 bases). The V and J ends lost 3 bases and 4 bases respectively, with 17 bases between them. This CDR3 has 16 residues. Germline assignment: CDR1 SGHVS and CDR2 FNYEAQ. CDR3 sequence: CASSFPFREGADTQYF. The CDR3 bases are TGTGCCAGCAGCTTTCCTTTCAGGGAAGGGGCAGATACGCAGTATTTT.

This sequence joins TRBV4-2 and TRBJ1-6; D perhaps matches TRBD1 (6 bases). Trimming took off 0 bases at V and 7 bases at J, with 10 bases between the two ends. From germline, CDR1 is LGHNA and CDR2 YNFKEQ. This CDR3 region has 15 residues. DNA for the CDR3: TGTGCCAGCAGCCAAGATCATCAGGGGAATTCACCCCTCCACTTT. Translation gives CASSQDHQGNSPLHF.

The V and J genes are TRBV9 and TRBJ1-6; D is undetermined. Deletions cut 5 bases from V and 13 bases from J, with 16 bases between. Looked up from germline, CDR1 is SGDLS and CDR2 is YYNGEE. The CDR3 is 13 amino acids. CDR3 loop: CASRTDETGPLHF. CDR3 nucleotide sequence: TGTGCCAGCAGGACCGACGAGACCGGGCCCCTCCACTTT.

The chain combines TRBV19 with TRBJ2-3, with a weak D call TRBD1 (6 bases). In germline, CDR1 is LNHDA, CDR2 SQIVND (reference sequence). Between the trimmed V and J ends, which lost 10 bases and 2 bases, there was a span of 13 bases. The CDR3 sequence is 13 residues long. The DNA of the CDR3 is TGTGCCACAGGGGACACTTACACAGATACGCAGTATTTT. Amino acid sequence: CATGDTYTDTQYF. Full variable domain (remainder filled in from reference TRBV19 and TRBJ2-3): DGGITQSPKYLFRKEGQNVTLSCEQNLNHDAMYWYRQDPGQGLRLIYYSQIVNDFQKGDIAEGYSVSREKKESFPLTVTSAQKNPTAFYLCATGDTYTDTQYFGPGTRLTVL.